Each of the 2 T cell receptor beta chains below was sequenced from the same sample in a study of shared clonotypes between healthy human individuals. Sequenced by immunoSEQ multiplex PCR; TCRdb stores in-frame clones only, minus some. The top ten hold roughly an eighth of the sample, which has about half a million clones, about 85% seen once. Specimen: PBMCs. The receptors originated from a woman aged 40-49 years in good health. Some clones in this sample may be carry-over from other donors' samples.

This clone was detected once. This sequence joins TRBV5-1 and TRBJ2-7; 12 bases line up with TRBD2. The V segment lost 4 bases and the J segment 6 bases; nucleotides outside the gene matches: 11. This CDR3 is 16 amino acids long. Germline V lookup: CDR1 SGHRS, CDR2 YFSETQ. The CDR3: CASSPQTSGSASEQYF. For the CDR3, the DNA is TGCGCCAGCAGCCCACAGACTAGCGGGAGTGCAAGCGAGCAGTACTTC.

The chain couples TRBV11-2 to TRBJ2-3, with TRBD2 as a possible D gene (5 bases). V lost 5 bases and J lost 5, with 20 bases in between. This CDR3 spans 16 amino acids. The germline CDR1 and CDR2 sequences are SGHAT and FQNNGV. CDR3 loop: CASSPPGEAGLDTQYF. The CDR3 region has the DNA TGTGCCAGCAGCCCCCCTGGAGAGGCGGGTTTAGATACGCAGTATTTT.